The rows below give T cell receptor beta chains drawn from one sample of a study of shared clonotypes between healthy human individuals. Profiled with immunoSEQ multiplex PCR; TCRdb holds only in-frame clones, not every one. This sample has nearly 2 million clones, with about 95% found just once. Material: naive CD8+ T cells sorted from blood. The receptors were sampled from a man aged 18 to 29 in good health. The CDR3 runs from the conserved cysteine through the conserved F or W. The D gene is left open where the match is weak. Clone size is stated in some rows and not others, as once, few, many or a class when expanded.

D | J | V | size | DNA | CDR3
- | TRBJ2-7 | TRBV7-2 | - | TGTGCCAGCAGCTTAGGGTTCCTGAGCTCCTACGAGCAGTACTTC | CASSLGFLSSYEQYF
- | TRBJ2-3 | TRBV4-1 | - | TGCGCCAGCAGCGGACATAGTACGCAGTATTTT | CASSGHSTQYF
TRBD2 | TRBJ2-5 | TRBV5-6 | - | TGTGCCAGCAGCTTTCTAGCGGGGGCCGACTTACAAGAGACCCAGTACTTC | CASSFLAGADLQETQYF
- | TRBJ2-1 | TRBV11-2 | - | TGTGCCAGCAGCTTAGTTCCAGGGCCCTACAATGAGCAGTTCTTC | CASSLVPGPYNEQFF
- | TRBJ2-7 | TRBV27 | - | TGTGCCAGCAGTGCTTCCCTCGGTTCCGAGCAGTACTTC | CASSASLGSEQYF
TRBD2 | TRBJ2-1 | TRBV7-9 | once | TGTGCCAGCAGCTTACTAGCGGGAGTATTGAATGAGCAGTTCTTC | CASSLLAGVLNEQFF
- | TRBJ2-3 | TRBV4-1 | - | TGCGCCAGCAGCCAAGGGACGGCGAAACCCACAGATACGCAGTATTTT | CASSQGTAKPTDTQYF
- | TRBJ1-6 | TRBV7-9 | - | TGTGCCAGCAGCTACCCCGGGCCTGCGGAGGCTAATTCACCCCTCCACTTT | CASSYPGPAEANSPLHF
TRBD1 | TRBJ2-3 | TRBV6-5 | - | TGTGCCAGCAGCTTTGGGACAGACGATACGCAGTATTTT | CASSFGTDDTQYF
- | TRBJ1-5 | TRBV7-9 | - | TGTGCCAGCAGCTTAGATGGGAATCAGCCCCAGCATTTT | CASSLDGNQPQHF
TRBD2 | TRBJ2-7 | TRBV9 | - | TGTGCCAGCAGCGCCGGGGGGGAAGCCTACGAGCAGTACTTC | CASSAGGEAYEQYF
- | TRBJ2-3 | TRBV5-6 | - | TGTGCCAGCAGTTATGAGAGCACAGATACGCAGTATTTT | CASSYESTDTQYF
- | TRBJ2-1 | TRBV2 | - | TGTGCCAGCATTACGGACCTTACTTACAATGAGCAGTTCTTC | CASITDLTYNEQFF
- | TRBJ2-7 | TRBV4-3 | - | TGCGCCAGCAGCCAAGATACCGGAGCCTACGAGCAGTACTTC | CASSQDTGAYEQYF
TRBD1 | TRBJ1-5 | TRBV4-2 | - | TGTGCCAGCAGCCAAAACAGGGGATGGGATCAGCCCCAGCATTTT | CASSQNRGWDQPQHF
- | TRBJ1-2 | TRBV4-2 | - | TGTGCCAGCAGCCAAGTTGGCCCGCACATGGAGGCTAACTATGGCTACACCTTC | CASSQVGPHMEANYGYTF
TRBD2 | TRBJ2-7 | TRBV9 | - | TGTGCCAGCAGCGAGGGCCTAGCGGGGTACGAGCAGTACTTC | CASSEGLAGYEQYF
- | TRBJ1-1 | TRBV27 | - | TGTGCCAGCAGTACGGACTACGGGCCTGAAGCTTTCTTT | CASSTDYGPEAFF
- | TRBJ2-7 | TRBV27 | - | TGTGCCAGCAGTTTATCGACAGGGAGGTCCTACGAGCAGTACTTC | CASSLSTGRSYEQYF
- | TRBJ1-5 | TRBV30 | - | TGTGCCTGGAGTGTACTGAGTAGCAATCAGCCCCAGCATTTT | CAWSVLSSNQPQHF
- | TRBJ1-2 | TRBV6-1 | - | TGTGCCAGCAGTGAAGAAGCCTTCAGGAACGGATATGGCTACACCTTC | CASSEEAFRNGYGYTF
- | TRBJ2-2 | TRBV2 | - | TGTGCCAGCAGTCAGGGAACGACCGGGGAGCTGTTTTTT | CASSQGTTGELFF
TRBD1 | TRBJ2-7 | TRBV19 | - | TGTGCCAGTAGTTGGGGACAGGTACCCGCCTACGAGCAGTACTTC | CASSWGQVPAYEQYF
- | TRBJ2-3 | TRBV11-3 | - | TGTGCCAGCAGCTCCCACGTATTGGATACGCAGTATTTT | CASSSHVLDTQYF
- | TRBJ2-7 | TRBV28 | - | TGTGCCAGCAGCATCCCCGGGCTGGAGCAGTACTTC | CASSIPGLEQYF
- | TRBJ2-7 | TRBV7-9 | - | TGTGCCAGCAGCTTAATCGGCCTGAGGGACTACGAGCAGTACTTC | CASSLIGLRDYEQYF
- | TRBJ2-7 | TRBV19 | - | TGTGCCAGTAGTATTGGCGGAGGCCCCTACGAGCAGTACTTC | CASSIGGGPYEQYF
- | TRBJ2-5 | TRBV4-1 | - | TGCGCCAGCAGCCAAGAACCCTTTGGCAGCCAAGAGACCCAGTACTTC | CASSQEPFGSQETQYF
- | TRBJ1-1 | TRBV11-2 | few | TGTGCCAGCAGCTTATCTCCAGGGGCGGGTAGCACTGAAGCTTTCTTT | CASSLSPGAGSTEAFF
TRBD1 | TRBJ1-2 | TRBV5-4 | - | TGTGCCAGCAGCTGGACCGGGACAGGGGGCGCCTTCTACTATGGCTACACCTTC | CASSWTGTGGAFYYGYTF
- | TRBJ2-1 | TRBV7-9 | - | TGTGCCTCCCGGGGTGGAGCTAGCGCGCCTTACAATGAGCAGTTCTTC | CASRGGASAPYNEQFF
- | TRBJ2-2 | TRBV19 | - | TGTGCCAGTAGTATAGCCGGGGAGCTGTTTTTT | CASSIAGELFF
- | TRBJ2-5 | TRBV11-2 | - | TGTGCCAGCAGCTCGGACAGCTCAATCCCACCTGCCCAGTACTTC | CASSSDSSIPPAQYF
TRBD1 | TRBJ2-5 | TRBV4-1 | - | TGCGCCAGCAGCCATACAGGGGGGGAGACCCAGTACTTC | CASSHTGGETQYF
TRBD1 | TRBJ2-1 | TRBV9 | - | TGTGCCAGCAGCGCCACAGGGGACCCCGGGGATGAGCAGTTCTTC | CASSATGDPGDEQFF
TRBD1 | TRBJ1-1 | TRBV7-2 | - | TGTGCCAGCAGCTGGAAGGACAGGGGGTACACTGAAGCTTTCTTT | CASSWKDRGYTEAFF
TRBD1 | TRBJ1-1 | TRBV2 | - | TGTGCCAGCAGTGATCCGTTACAGGGGTCGGACACTGAAGCTTTCTTT | CASSDPLQGSDTEAFF
- | TRBJ1-2 | TRBV10-2 | once | TGCGCCAGCAGTGAAAGGGGGGGAGGCGGCTACACCTTC | CASSERGGGGYTF
TRBD2 | TRBJ2-2 | TRBV9 | - | TGTGCCAGCAGCGACGGTGGGGGGGTCACCGGGGAGCTGTTTTTT | CASSDGGGVTGELFF
TRBD1 | TRBJ2-1 | TRBV7-9 | - | TGTGCCAGCAGGCTGACAGGGGGAATCGATGAGCAGTTCTTC | CASRLTGGIDEQFF